The 2 T cell receptor beta chains below were found in one sample sequenced in a study of T cells after yellow fever vaccination. TCRdb processed the 5' RACE reads anew with MiXCR; each CDR3 protein has one entry. The sample carries under 600,000 distinct CDR3 sequences, roughly 22% recorded once. Material: PBMCs, obtained roughly 23 days after the first yellow fever vaccination. The receptors derive from a man younger than 35 who received the YFV17D yellow fever vaccine.

In its sample, this clonotype was seen many times. The chain uses TRBV5-6 and TRBJ1-2; D not certain. The V end lost 1 base, the J end lost 2 bases, and 12 bases lay between the germline ends. The length of the CDR3 is 15 residues. Looked up from germline, CDR1 is SGHDT and CDR2 is YYEEEE. Here the CDR3 reads CASSLTTGTNYGYTF. The CDR3 coding sequence is TGTGCCAGCAGCTTGACTACGGGAACCAACTATGGCTACACCTTC.

The rearrangement joins TRBV5-1 to TRBJ1-2; weak D call: TRBD1 (5 bases). The V and J ends lost 8 bases and 7 bases respectively, with 21 bases between them. The V gene's germline CDR1 is SGHRS and CDR2 YFSETQ. The CDR3 has 14 amino acids. This chain's CDR3 is CARSPRIPGGGYTF. In DNA, the CDR3 is TGCGCCAGGAGCCCCCGTATACCTGGGGGTGGCTACACCTTC.